The 29 T cell receptor beta chains in this list originate from one sample, sequenced in a study of blood T cells in healthy people across ages. A J-beta primer mix and a sample-barcoded 5' primer were used in a second PCR of about 7 to 12 cycles. TCRdb redid the calling of the 5' RACE reads with MiXCR, one entry per CDR3 protein. Altogether about 780,000 distinct CDR3 sequences are present, about a quarter being singletons, with the ten largest covering roughly 3.1%. The data were also submitted as part of a second study, on T cells of mothers and their children.

The sample taken for sequencing was blood. These receptors were taken from a boy between 10 and 17 years old in good health.

The sample holds a few counts of this clonotype. CDR3 sequence (DNA): TGTGCCAGCAGCTTAGCCCCCCGGACAGGTGGCGAAAAACTGTTTTTT. It translates to CASSLAPRTGGEKLFF. The chain links TRBV7-6 to TRBJ1-4; TRBD1 aligns across 7 bases. Per the germline V gene, CDR1 is SGHVS and CDR2 is FNYEAQ. This CDR3 contains 16 residues. V was pared by 0 bases and J by 8 bases, with 9 bases of the junction left unmatched.

The chain carries TRBV2 and TRBJ2-7; 9 bases align to TRBD2. V lost 3 bases, J lost 3 bases, and 9 bases stayed unmatched. This CDR3 has 16 amino acids. Germline assignment: CDR1 SNHLY and CDR2 FYNNEI. Here the CDR3 reads CASSDFPRGGLYEQYF. DNA for the CDR3: TGTGCCAGCAGTGACTTCCCGCGGGGGGGCCTCTACGAGCAGTACTTC.

The CDR3 DNA sequence: TGTGCCATCAGTGAGTCACCATCCCGGGGGTTCTATGGCTACACCTTC. It translates to CAISESPSRGFYGYTF. The rearrangement joins TRBV10-3 to TRBJ1-2, with D possibly being TRBD1 (5 bases). The ends were cut back, 0 bases at V and 4 bases at J, with 15 bases in the middle. Looked up from germline, CDR1 is ENHRY and CDR2 is SYGVKD. This CDR3 is 16 amino acids long.

The CDR3 DNA sequence: TGTGCCACCAAATCAGGGTACAATGAGCAGTTCTTC. Translating gives CATKSGYNEQFF. The chain combines TRBV15 with TRBJ2-1; possibly TRBD1 for D (5 bases). Looked up from germline, CDR1 is LNHNV and CDR2 is YYDKDF (reference sequence). Deletions cut 7 bases from V and 4 bases from J, with 8 bases between. This CDR3 has 12 residues.

This clonotype has just a few counts. This chain connects TRBV20-1 to TRBJ1-5; TRBD1 matches at 7 bases. CDR1 is DFQATT, CDR2 SNEGSKA, per germline (reference sequence). After removal of 5 bases from V and 5 bases from J, the junction contained 9 bases not matched to a gene. The length of the CDR3 is 14 residues. The CDR3 region is CSAVNRGGDQPQHF. DNA for the CDR3: TGCAGTGCTGTTAACAGGGGTGGGGATCAGCCCCAGCATTTT.

This chain joins TRBV13 and TRBJ1-1; 10 bases are a match to TRBD1. V shed 3 bases, J shed 5 bases, and the junction held 6 bases outside the gene matches. From germline, CDR1 is PRHDT and CDR2 FYEKMQ (reference sequence). This CDR3 contains 15 residues. Here the CDR3 reads CASSFRQGAETEAFF. The DNA for the CDR3 is TGTGCCAGCAGCTTCAGACAGGGGGCTGAAACTGAAGCTTTCTTT. Based on the CDR3 plus reference TRBV13 and TRBJ1-1, the full variable domain is AAGVIQSPRHLIKEKRETATLKCYPIPRHDTVYWYQQGPGQDPQFLISFYEKMQSDKGSIPDRFSAQQFSDYHSELNMSSLELGDSALYFCASSFRQGAETEAFFGQGTRLTVV.

This clonotype was recorded a few times. The V call is TRBV20-1, the J call TRBJ2-5; TRBD2 matches 12 bases. Trimming removed 0 bases from V and 1 base from J; junction bases left unmatched: 6. Germline V gene lookup returns CDR1 DFQATT and CDR2 SNEGSKA (reference sequence). The CDR3 has 17 amino acids. CDR3 DNA sequence: TGCAGTGCTAGAGATTGGACTAGCGGGACACTCCAAGAGACCCAGTACTTC. The encoded protein is CSARDWTSGTLQETQYF.

This clonotype was seen a few times. The chain employs TRBV20-1 and TRBJ1-2; D not certain. CDR1 and CDR2 from the germline V gene are DFQATT and SNEGSKA (reference sequence). Trimming removed 3 bases at V and 5 bases at J, with 10 bases between. The CDR3 spans 12 residues. The CDR3 protein is CSARDGIYGYTF. CDR3 nucleotides: TGCAGTGCTAGGGACGGAATTTATGGCTACACCTTC.

This chain links TRBV4-1 with TRBJ2-7; D gene uncertain. The length of the CDR3 is 15 residues. The V end was cut by 0 bases, the J end by 0 bases, with 9 bases between. Germline V CDR1 and CDR2: MGHRA, YSYEKL. The CDR3 loop reads CASSQEGLSSYEQYF. CDR3 in DNA: TGCGCCAGCAGCCAAGAAGGATTGAGCTCCTACGAGCAGTACTTC.

This clonotype was counted a few times. V usage is TRBV29-1 and J usage is TRBJ2-5, with 7 positions matching TRBD1. The better agreement between TRBJ2-1 and the DNA end casts doubt on the J call. The CDR3 spans 12 residues. CDR1 is SQVTM, CDR2 ANQGSEA, per germline. The CDR3 here is CSVTGVYNEQFF. Here the CDR3 DNA reads TGCAGCGTTACAGGGGTTTACAATGAGCAGTTCTTC.

The rearrangement joins TRBV12-3 or TRBV12-4 to TRBJ2-7; 9 positions agree with TRBD1. J gave up 6 bases and V 7 bases, and 10 bases lay outside the gene matches. The CDR3 is 14 amino acids. The CDR3 protein is CASTSGTGQGEQYF. The DNA of the CDR3 is TGTGCCAGCACCTCGGGGACAGGGCAAGGCGAGCAGTACTTC.

This sequence joins TRBV12-3 or TRBV12-4 and TRBJ2-1; D is uncertain. Trimming took off 10 bases at V and 0 bases at J, with 13 bases between the two ends. This CDR3 is built from 14 residues. The CDR3 DNA reads as TGTGCCACCGCCAAGGGATCCTCCTACAATGAGCAGTTCTTC. Its translation is CATAKGSSYNEQFF.

The chain links TRBV24-1 to TRBJ2-3; D might be TRBD2 (6 bases). Germline values: CDR1 KGHDR, CDR2 SFDVKD. Trimming pared 5 bases from V and 4 bases from J, leaving 9 bases between. The CDR3 length is 13 residues. The CDR3 loop is CATSAGGADTQYF. Here the CDR3 DNA reads TGTGCCACCAGTGCCGGAGGGGCAGATACGCAGTATTTT.

The chain links TRBV7-2 to TRBJ2-1; 11 bases are a match to TRBD2. This CDR3 has 15 amino acids. From germline, CDR1 is SGHTA and CDR2 FQGNSA. The trim removed 4 bases at V and 4 bases at J, leaving 3 bases unmatched. The CDR3 is CASSSIAGGYNEQFF. As DNA, the CDR3 is TGTGCCAGCAGCTCGATAGCGGGGGGGTACAATGAGCAGTTCTTC.

The chain combines TRBV6-6 with TRBJ1-2; 7 bases match TRBD1. Germline trimming cut 0 bases from V and 8 bases from J; bases unmatched to any gene: 3. The length of the CDR3 is 13 residues. Germline V gene lookup returns CDR1 MNHNY and CDR2 SVGAGI (reference sequence). The CDR3: CASSYSTGVGYTF. CDR3 nucleotides: TGTGCCAGCAGTTACTCTACAGGGGTCGGCTACACCTTC.

This clonotype was seen once. The junction shows a germline mismatch at one end, possibly a read error. The gene calls are TRBV5-4 and TRBJ2-7, with D possibly TRBD1 on 6 matching bases. Germline-derived CDR1 and CDR2 are SGHNT and YYREEE (reference sequence). CDR3 size: 15 residues. The CDR3 is CASSPQGGHSHEQYF. The CDR3 coding sequence is TGTGCCAGCAGCCCCCAAGGGGGACACTCCCACGAGCAGTACTTC.

This clonotype was observed a handful of times. The chain couples TRBV6-1 to TRBJ2-2; 8 positions match TRBD1. Trimming at V came to 5 bases and at J to 0 bases, leaving 5 bases not matched to a gene. Germline V gene sequence: CDR1 MNHNS, CDR2 SASEGT. This CDR3 comprises 16 residues. The CDR3 DNA is TGTGCCAGCAGTCCCCCAGGGGGCGCGAACACCGGGGAGCTGTTTTTT. It translates to CASSPPGGANTGELFF.

This chain joins TRBV12-3 or TRBV12-4 and TRBJ2-7, with 8 bases identical to TRBD2. V gave up 2 bases and J gave up 5 bases; unmatched junction bases: 11. The CDR3 covers 16 residues. This chain's CDR3 is CASSLRSGGSKDEQYF. CDR3 nucleotide sequence: TGTGCCAGCAGTTTAAGGTCGGGGGGGAGTAAGGACGAGCAGTACTTC.

The chain is built from TRBV7-2 and TRBJ2-7; D gene ambiguous. The CDR3 extends over 15 amino acids. The germline gives CDR1 SGHTA, CDR2 FQGNSA. The V end lost 1 base, the J end lost 1 base, and 11 bases lay between the germline ends. For the CDR3, the DNA is TGTGCCAGCAGCTTAGGGCGACATTCTTCCTACGAGCAGTACTTC. Its protein is CASSLGRHSSYEQYF.

V is TRBV18 and J is TRBJ1-3; no definite D call. Trimming left V 2 bases short and J 0 bases short, with 11 bases between. Germline V lookup: CDR1 KGHSH, CDR2 LQKENI. This CDR3 has 16 residues. The CDR3 sequence is CASSPVDISSGNTIYF. CDR3 sequence (DNA): TGTGCCAGCTCACCAGTAGACATTAGCTCTGGAAACACCATATATTTT.

The chain uses TRBV5-6 and TRBJ2-3; D not certain. The V end was cut by 0 bases, the J end by 2 bases, with 13 bases between. Germline CDR1 reads SGHDT; CDR2 reads YYEEEE. The CDR3 is 16 amino acids. The chain's CDR3 is CASSLGGHFTTDTQYF. The CDR3 nucleotides are TGTGCCAGCAGCTTGGGGGGTCATTTTACCACAGATACGCAGTATTTT.

This clonotype qualifies as medium-sized. The chain employs TRBV4-1 and TRBJ1-1; 9 nucleotides agree with TRBD1. V lost 3 bases, J lost 8 bases, and 10 bases stayed unmatched. This CDR3 comprises 15 residues. Germline assignment: CDR1 MGHRA and CDR2 YSYEKL. Written as DNA, the CDR3 is TGCGCCAGCAGCCATCCCTCGGGACAGGGTCGAGAAGCTTTCTTT. This encodes CASSHPSGQGREAFF.

This clonotype has just a few counts. This chain joins TRBV12-3 or TRBV12-4 and TRBJ2-6; D gene ambiguous. The CDR3 spans 15 residues. V was cut by 6 bases and J by 2 bases, with 11 bases left in between. CDR3 in amino acids: CASSQRPAGANVLTF. In nucleotides, the CDR3 is TGTGCCAGCAGCCAGCGTCCGGCTGGGGCCAACGTCCTGACTTTC.

This chain connects TRBV7-6 to TRBJ2-7, with D possibly being TRBD2 (6 bases). Per germline, CDR1 SGHVS and CDR2 FNYEAQ. Trimming stripped 4 bases from V and 0 bases from J, with 10 bases between. The CDR3 sequence is 14 residues long. CDR3 sequence (DNA): TGTGCCAGCAGCTGGCGGGAAAGCTCCTACGAGCAGTACTTC. It translates to CASSWRESSYEQYF.

V usage is TRBV4-3 and J usage is TRBJ2-7; D is unclear. The germline gives CDR1 LGHNA, CDR2 YSLEER. The V end was cut by 1 base, the J end by 2 bases, with 9 bases between. The CDR3 consists of 14 residues. The CDR3 sequence is CASSQARAAYEQYF. The CDR3 bases are TGCGCCAGCAGCCAAGCCCGGGCAGCCTACGAGCAGTACTTC.

This sequence joins TRBV6-5 and TRBJ2-1; either TRBD1 or TRBD2 may supply D (5 bases each). The CDR3 is made up of 14 amino acids. Germline loops: CDR1 MNHEY, CDR2 SVGAGI. With 2 bases removed from V and 10 bases from J, the gap between germline ends came to 15 bases. The CDR3: CASSYRREGYEQFF. CDR3 in DNA: TGTGCCAGCAGTTACCGTAGAGAGGGGTACGAGCAGTTCTTC.

This clonotype came up a few times. The rearrangement uses TRBV20-1 and TRBJ2-2; TRBD1 or TRBD2 may be the D gene (5 bases each). Germline V lookup: CDR1 DFQATT, CDR2 SNEGSKA (reference sequence). V was pared by 3 bases and J by 3 bases, with 11 bases between. The CDR3 is 14 residues long. For the CDR3, the DNA is TGCAGTGCTAGGCCGGGGACGGACACCGGGGAGCTGTTTTTT. Protein product: CSARPGTDTGELFF.

This clonotype was seen a few times. The chain recombines TRBV7-9 with TRBJ1-4; D ambiguous. Trimming stripped 0 bases from V and 12 bases from J, with 5 bases between. This CDR3 is 11 amino acids long. Germline V gene data show CDR1 as SEHNR and CDR2 as FQNEAQ (reference sequence). CDR3 residues: CASSLATELFF. The CDR3 DNA follows: TGTGCCAGCAGCTTAGCCACAGAACTGTTTTTT.

The rearrangement uses TRBV9 and TRBJ1-2, with TRBD1 identical over 8 bases. Germline CDR1 and CDR2: SGDLS and YYNGEE. This CDR3 has 15 amino acids. Unmatched junction bases numbered 9, after V lost 5 bases and J lost 3 bases. Here the CDR3 reads CASRGVRGRDYGYTF. The DNA of the CDR3 is TGTGCCAGCAGAGGGGTCAGGGGGCGAGACTATGGCTACACCTTC.